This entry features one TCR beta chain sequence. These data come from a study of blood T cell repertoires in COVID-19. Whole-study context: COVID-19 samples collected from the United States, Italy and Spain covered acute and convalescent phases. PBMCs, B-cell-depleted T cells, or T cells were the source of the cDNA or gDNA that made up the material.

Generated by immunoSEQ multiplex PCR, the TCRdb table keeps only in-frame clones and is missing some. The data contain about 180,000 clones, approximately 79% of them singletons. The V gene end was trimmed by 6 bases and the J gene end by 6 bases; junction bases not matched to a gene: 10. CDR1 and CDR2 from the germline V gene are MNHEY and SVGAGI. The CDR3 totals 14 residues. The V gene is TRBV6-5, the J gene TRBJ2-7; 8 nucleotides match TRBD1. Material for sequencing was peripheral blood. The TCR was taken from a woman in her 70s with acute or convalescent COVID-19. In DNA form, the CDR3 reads TGTGCCAGCAGACCGGACAGGGTTGTCTCCGAGCAGTACTTC. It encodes CASRPDRVVSEQYF.